This T cell receptor beta chain was recovered during a study of blood T cell repertoires in COVID-19. Study at large: From T cells, B-cell-depleted T cells, or PBMCs came the material, which was cDNA or gDNA.

Germline lookup yields CDR1 GTSNPN and CDR2 SVGIG (reference sequence). Germline trimming cut 3 bases from V and 9 bases from J; bases unmatched to any gene: 15. The CDR3 is made up of 16 amino acids. The authors' processing: Amplification of reference gene primers was used by the study to estimate nucleated cell counts. Only in-frame clones appear in the TCRdb table, and some are missing; sequencing was by immunoSEQ multiplex PCR. That table supplies the V and J calls and clone size; D and trimming were determined from the DNA. The sample has 250,000 to 300,000 clones; around 87% are singletons. Enrolled during active infection, Seattle patients were then followed longitudinally.

This receptor was obtained from a woman aged 60-75 years with COVID-19, enrolled during active disease. The specimen was peripheral blood. The chain couples TRBV30 to TRBJ1-2, with 11 positions matching TRBD1. The CDR3 nucleotides are TGTGCCTGGAGCGCAAGCGGACAGGGGGCCCCATTTAGCTACACCTTC. Translated: CAWSASGQGAPFSYTF. The full variable domain, with the rest looked up from reference TRBV30 and TRBJ1-2, is SQTIHQWPATLVQPVGSPLSLECTVEGTSNPNLYWYRQAAGRGLQLLFYSVGIGQISSEVPQNLSASRPQDRQFILSSKKLLLSDSGFYLCAWSASGQGAPFSYTFGSGTRLTVV.